These 28 T cell receptor beta chains came from one sample sequenced in a study of T-cell reconstitution after alpha-beta-depleted transplantation in children. Unique molecular identifiers were used to barcode this TCRbeta library. MiXCR, run by TCRdb on the PCR reads, gives a single entry per CDR3 protein. This sample has 400,000 to 550,000 distinct CDR3 sequences, with approximately 10% found just once. The sequencing used PBMCs, collected before TCRalphabeta/CD19-depleted stem cell transplant. These receptor sequences come from a child aged 2 to 9 with inherited bone marrow failure, due to receive a stem cell transplant.

The genes are TRBV30 and TRBJ2-7; D gene ambiguous. This CDR3 is built from 12 residues. Germline CDR1 reads GTSNPN; CDR2 reads SVGIG (reference sequence). With 0 bases removed from V and 3 bases from J, the gap between germline ends came to 6 bases. The CDR3 coding sequence is TGTGCCTGGAGTGTGTGGGGCTACGAGCAGTACTTC. Translating it yields CAWSVWGYEQYF.

This rearrangement joins TRBV7-2 to TRBJ2-3; either TRBD1 or TRBD2 may supply D (5 bases each). This CDR3 spans 15 amino acids. The germline V gene has CDR1 SGHTA and CDR2 FQGNSA. The V end lost 1 base, the J end lost 3 bases, and 11 bases lay between the germline ends. The CDR3 here is CASSLGGPPTDTQYF. CDR3 nucleotides: TGTGCCAGCAGCTTAGGGGGACCCCCGACAGATACGCAGTATTTT.

As DNA, the CDR3 is TGTGCCAGCAGTCTGGGACTAGCGGGAGCTAAAGAGCAGTACTTC. Translating gives CASSLGLAGAKEQYF. The V call is TRBV27, the J call TRBJ2-7; 14 nucleotides match TRBD2. V lost 5 bases to trimming and J lost 7 bases; unmatched junction nucleotides: 7. Germline CDR1 is MNHEY and CDR2 is SMNVEV (reference sequence). The CDR3 has 15 amino acids.

This clonotype was detected many times. V and J are TRBV6-5 and TRBJ2-2, with D maybe TRBD2 (5 bases). Germline V gene sequence: CDR1 MNHEY, CDR2 SVGAGI. The V and J ends lost 2 bases and 6 bases respectively, with 16 bases between them. This CDR3 has 16 amino acids. The CDR3 nucleotides are TGTGCCAGCAGTTACACGGTGGGAGTAGTGTCCGGGGAGCTGTTTTTT. Amino acids: CASSYTVGVVSGELFF.

This clonotype was found many times. This chain links TRBV7-4 with TRBJ1-5; D gene unclear. Germline CDR1 reads SGHVT; CDR2 reads SQSDAQ. V lost 6 bases and J 6 bases, leaving 12 bases between the germline ends. The length of the CDR3 is 13 residues. CDR3 residues: CASRRPGGQPQHF. The DNA of the CDR3 is TGTGCCAGCAGGCGACCGGGAGGTCAGCCCCAGCATTTT. Based on the CDR3 plus reference TRBV7-4 and TRBJ1-5, the full variable domain is GAGVSQSPRYKVAKRGRDVALRCDSISGHVTLYWYRQTLGQGSEVLTYSQSDAQRDKSGRPSGRFSAERPERSVSTLKIQRTEQGDSAVYLCASRRPGGQPQHFGDGTRLSIL.

In its sample, this clonotype was seen a few times. As DNA, the CDR3 is TGTGCCAGCAGCCAAGGGCGGACTAGCGGGTTTGACTACGAGCAGTACTTC. This codes for CASSQGRTSGFDYEQYF. The rearrangement uses TRBV3-1 and TRBJ2-7; 11 positions agree with TRBD2. The length of the CDR3 is 17 residues. J was trimmed by 3 bases and V by 1 base; bases with no gene match: 8. From germline, CDR1 is LGHDT and CDR2 YNNKEL (reference sequence).

This clonotype was found many times. V usage is TRBV9 and J usage is TRBJ2-2; D gene uncertain. The CDR3 is 21 residues long. Germline-derived CDR1 and CDR2 are SGDLS and YYNGEE. V lost 4 bases to trimming and J lost 1 base, with 29 bases between them. Written as DNA, the CDR3 is TGTGCCAGCAGCTCCCTCTTGCATAGGGCCGATTCGGCAAGGAACACCGGGGAGCTGTTTTTT. Its protein is CASSSLLHRADSARNTGELFF.

This clonotype was seen repeatedly, ten times or more. This sequence joins TRBV10-2 and TRBJ2-3; 13 nucleotides line up with TRBD2. This CDR3 contains 16 residues. J gave up 6 bases and V 4 bases, and 7 bases lay outside the gene matches. The germline V gene encodes CDR1 WSHSY and CDR2 SAAADI. CDR3 DNA sequence: TGCGCCAGCAGTGGGACTAGCGGGAGCCCCCTGGATACGCAGTATTTT. It yields the protein CASSGTSGSPLDTQYF.

In this sample, this clonotype turned up a few times. The gene calls are TRBV18 and TRBJ2-3; possibly TRBD1 for D (6 bases). Trimming took 3 bases from V and 3 from J, leaving 22 bases between them. This CDR3 spans 18 amino acids. Per germline, CDR1 KGHSH and CDR2 LQKENI. The CDR3 coding sequence is TGTGCCAGCTCACCGATACCAAAGCCACAGGGTAGGACAGATACGCAGTATTTT. Translated: CASSPIPKPQGRTDTQYF.

This clonotype was counted at least ten times. V and J are TRBV20-1 and TRBJ2-5, with 8 bases that match TRBD1. Germline V gene sequence: CDR1 DFQATT, CDR2 SNEGSKA (reference sequence). V dropped 6 bases and J dropped 4; count of bases not matched to a gene: 7. The CDR3 has 13 amino acids. CDR3 coding DNA: TGCAGTGCCCAGAGGACAGGGATAGAGACCCAGTACTTC. Translated, it gives CSAQRTGIETQYF.

The chain is built from TRBV28 and TRBJ2-3; D possibly corresponds to TRBD2 (6 bases). Per germline, CDR1 MDHEN and CDR2 SYDVKM. This CDR3 spans 16 amino acids. Trimming removed 4 bases from V and 2 bases from J, with 16 bases in between. CDR3: CASSSRVSSDTDTQYF. Here the CDR3 DNA reads TGTGCCAGCAGTTCGCGAGTGTCTAGCGACACAGATACGCAGTATTTT.

This clonotype was counted between two and nine times. The chain employs TRBV7-9 and TRBJ1-1; 8 bases align to TRBD1. Germline V lookup: CDR1 SEHNR, CDR2 FQNEAQ (reference sequence). After removal of 5 bases from V and 6 bases from J, the junction contained 5 bases not matched to a gene. This CDR3 spans 13 amino acids. CDR3 in amino acids: CASSIQGGPEAFF. The CDR3 DNA reads TGTGCCAGCAGCATACAGGGGGGTCCTGAAGCTTTCTTT.

This clonotype was counted ten times or more. The chain joins TRBV7-6 to TRBJ2-3; D perhaps matches TRBD2 (5 bases). Trimming left V 1 base short and J 10 bases short, with 9 bases between. The CDR3 has 12 residues. In germline, CDR1 is SGHVS, CDR2 FNYEAQ. The DNA of the CDR3 is TGTGCCAGCAGCTTAGGTCCTAGCTCGCAGTATTTT. This sequence encodes CASSLGPSSQYF.

The V call is TRBV5-5, the J call TRBJ2-1; D possibly corresponds to TRBD1 (6 bases). The CDR3 totals 13 residues. V was shortened by 7 bases and J by 6 bases, with 14 bases between the two germline ends. From germline, CDR1 is SGHKS and CDR2 YYEKEE (reference sequence). CDR3 loop: CASERTGTNEQFF. The CDR3 region has the DNA TGTGCCAGCGAACGTACAGGGACCAATGAGCAGTTCTTC.

This clonotype was seen repeatedly, ten times or more. The V call is TRBV19, the J call TRBJ2-1, with a tentative D call TRBD2 (6 bases). The CDR3 covers 12 residues. With 3 bases removed from V and 7 bases from J, the gap between germline ends came to 7 bases. Germline-derived CDR1 and CDR2 are LNHDA and SQIVND (reference sequence). The CDR3 here is CASSIAGNEQFF. CDR3 DNA: TGTGCCAGTAGTATTGCGGGGAATGAGCAGTTCTTC. The full variable domain, completed using reference TRBV19 and TRBJ2-1, is DGGITQSPKYLFRKEGQNVTLSCEQNLNHDAMYWYRQDPGQGLRLIYYSQIVNDFQKGDIAEGYSVSREKKESFPLTVTSAQKNPTAFYLCASSIAGNEQFFGPGTRLTVL.

There are many counts of this clonotype. Germline is not matched at one junction end, which may reflect a read error. The chain carries TRBV6-1 and TRBJ1-1, with D possibly matching TRBD1 (6 bases). CDR1 and CDR2 (germline): MNHNS, SASEGT. The CDR3 consists of 14 residues. For the CDR3, the DNA is TGCGCCAGCAGTCCCACAGGGATGAACACTGAAGCTTTCTTT. This codes for CASSPTGMNTEAFF.

This clonotype has more than one count but fewer than ten. This sequence joins TRBV4-2 and TRBJ2-3, with D possibly TRBD2 on 6 matching bases. Germline CDR1 is LGHNA and CDR2 is YNFKEQ. CDR3 length equals 16 residues. Trimming took 0 bases from V and 2 from J, leaving 12 bases between them. CDR3 sequence: CASSQDRAGNTDTQYF. CDR3 sequence (DNA): TGTGCCAGCAGCCAAGATCGCGCGGGAAACACAGATACGCAGTATTTT.

The table lists this clonotype with many counts. The chain joins TRBV7-8 to TRBJ2-1; 11 nucleotides match TRBD2. The CDR3 consists of 15 residues. CDR1 is SGHVS, CDR2 FQNEAQ, per germline. Unmatched junction bases numbered 8, after V lost 4 bases and J lost 9 bases. The CDR3 DNA reads as TGTGCCAGCAGCTCCGGGACTAGCGGTTTCGTTGAGCAGTTCTTC. Its protein product is CASSSGTSGFVEQFF.

This clonotype was found many times. The rearrangement uses TRBV27 and TRBJ2-7, with 9 bases fitting TRBD2. The CDR3 is 13 residues long. Germline CDR1 is MNHEY and CDR2 is SMNVEV (reference sequence). J lost 4 bases, V lost 8 bases, and 6 bases had no gene match. CDR3 DNA: TGTGCCAGCGGGTGGACTAGCGTATACGAGCAGTACTTC. Translating it yields CASGWTSVYEQYF.

As regards this clonotype: A read error may be the cause here, since a much bigger clone is one base away. The chain employs TRBV27 and TRBJ2-1; D gene ambiguous. The CDR3 runs to 14 residues. The germline CDR1 and CDR2 sequences are MNHEY and SMNVEV (reference sequence). The V gene lost 1 base and the J gene lost 6 bases, with 10 bases spanning the gap. For the CDR3, the DNA is TGTGCCAGCAGTTTATTTGGAATCATCAATGAGCAGTTCTTC. Translated: CASSLFGIINEQFF.

This clonotype was detected ten times or more. The chain links TRBV6-4 to TRBJ2-3; TRBD2 might be the D (5 bases). Per germline, CDR1 MRHNA and CDR2 SNTAGT. V shed 2 bases and J shed 0 bases, with 12 bases lying between them. The CDR3 is 16 amino acids. CDR3 sequence (DNA): TGTGCCAGCAGTGACCGGGGAGCCTCTAGCACAGATACGCAGTATTTT. Residues: CASSDRGASSTDTQYF.

This clonotype was counted at least ten times. This sequence joins TRBV11-2 and TRBJ2-1; 9 nucleotides match TRBD1. Germline CDR1 and CDR2: SGHAT and FQNNGV. V lost 9 bases to trimming and J lost 5 bases; unmatched junction nucleotides: 17. The CDR3 covers 17 residues. CDR3 nucleotides: TGTGCCAGTGATCCGGGACAGGGAGGTGTGTGGGACAATGAGCAGTTCTTC. This translates into CASDPGQGGVWDNEQFF.

The table lists this clonotype with many counts. The genes are TRBV7-2 and TRBJ2-3; TRBD2 matches 10 bases. The CDR3 covers 17 residues. Trimming removed 5 bases from V and 2 bases from J; junction bases left unmatched: 10. Germline values: CDR1 SGHTA, CDR2 FQGNSA. CDR3 sequence (DNA): TGTGCCAGCAGCCTCCTGCTAGCGGGAGTGGTCACAGATACGCAGTATTTT. It specifies CASSLLLAGVVTDTQYF.

The chain uses TRBV18 and TRBJ2-6, with 11 bases lining up with TRBD1. CDR1 and CDR2 from the germline V gene are KGHSH and LQKENI. V was clipped by 3 bases and J by 6 bases; unmatched bases: 13. The length of the CDR3 is 19 residues. CDR3 DNA sequence: TGTGCCAGCTCACCTACCCCCGGACAGGGGGCTTTCCCGGCCAACGTCCTGACTTTC. Its translation: CASSPTPGQGAFPANVLTF.

This clonotype was seen at least ten times. An end of the junction differs from the germline gene, which may be a read error. The genes are TRBV6-1 and TRBJ2-2; 11 bases agree with TRBD2. Germline CDR1 MNHNS, CDR2 SASEGT. The CDR3 extends over 17 amino acids. CDR3: CASSEGRTSGYTGELFF. The CDR3 DNA is TGTGCCAGCAGCGAAGGGCGGACTAGCGGGTACACCGGGGAGCTGTTTTTT.

The genes are TRBV6-6 and TRBJ1-1, with D hard to call. CDR1 and CDR2 from the germline V gene are MNHNY and SVGAGI (reference sequence). This CDR3 contains 12 residues. With 2 bases removed from V and 5 bases from J, the gap between germline ends came to 6 bases. The CDR3 loop is CASSYHETEAFF. CDR3 bases: TGTGCCAGCAGTTACCACGAAACTGAAGCTTTCTTT.

This clonotype was seen ten or more times. The chain links TRBV4-2 to TRBJ2-7; D gene unclear. The CDR3 extends over 14 amino acids. Trimming removed 0 bases from V and 7 bases from J, with 13 bases in between. Germline CDR1 LGHNA, CDR2 YNFKEQ. CDR3 nucleotides: TGTGCCAGCAGCCAAGATTTCGGGCCTCGGGAGCAGTACTTC. This translates into CASSQDFGPREQYF.

This clonotype was counted at least ten times. J is TRBJ2-7 and V is TRBV18; 8 bases are shared with TRBD1. The CDR3 extends over 15 amino acids. Germline assignment: CDR1 KGHSH and CDR2 LQKENI. V lost 1 base, J lost 4 bases, and 6 bases stayed unmatched. CDR3 bases: TGTGCCAGCTCACCACGCCCCCAGGGGGCGTACGAGCAGTACTTC. This codes for CASSPRPQGAYEQYF.